This passage covers 5 T cell receptor beta chains from one sample sequenced in a study of blood T cell repertoires in COVID-19. Sequencing used immunoSEQ multiplex PCR; TCRdb keeps in-frame clones, though not all of them. The sample includes 250,000 or so clones, nearly 90% of them seen just once. The sample taken for sequencing was peripheral blood. The receptor set was obtained from a middle-aged woman who had recovered from COVID-19.

The chain uses TRBV4-3 and TRBJ2-1; D unresolved. This CDR3 is 14 amino acids long. Germline V lookup: CDR1 LGHNA, CDR2 YSLEER. V lost 4 bases, J lost 6 bases, and 13 bases lay in between. CDR3 in amino acids: CASSRPDISNEQFF. CDR3 nucleotide sequence: TGCGCCAGCAGCCGTCCTGACATCTCCAATGAGCAGTTCTTC.

This CDR3 reads CASSPPLRGGQETQYF. The CDR3 coding sequence is TGTGCCAGCTCACCACCGTTGCGGGGGGGCCAAGAGACCCAGTACTTC. The V and J genes are TRBV18 and TRBJ2-5, with 9 nucleotides matching TRBD2. This CDR3 is 16 amino acids long. V trimming: 0 bases; J trimming: 1 base; junction bases outside the gene matches: 3. Germline lookup yields CDR1 KGHSH and CDR2 LQKENI.

This clone was detected a few times. The chain links TRBV9 to TRBJ1-1, with a weak D call TRBD1 (6 bases). Germline V CDR1 and CDR2: SGDLS, YYNGEE. Trimming cost V 0 bases and J 4 bases, with 13 bases left between them. CDR3 size: 15 residues. In DNA form, the CDR3 reads TGTGCCAGCAGCGTAGTGGCAGGGGACCCCACTGAAGCTTTCTTT. Translated, it gives CASSVVAGDPTEAFF.

V gene TRBV5-1 combines with J gene TRBJ1-1; 8 bases are a match to TRBD1. The CDR3 is made up of 16 amino acids. V lost 6 bases and J lost 3; bases outside the gene matches: 13. Per germline, CDR1 SGHRS and CDR2 YFSETQ. The CDR3 sequence is CASKTRQGRSDTEAFF. DNA for the CDR3: TGCGCCAGCAAGACTAGACAGGGGCGGTCAGACACTGAAGCTTTCTTT.

The rearrangement joins TRBV18 to TRBJ2-1; TRBD1 might be the D (6 bases). V gave up 3 bases and J gave up 10 bases, with 13 bases separating them. This CDR3 is 13 amino acids long. Germline values: CDR1 KGHSH, CDR2 LQKENI. CDR3 sequence: CASSPNRDTEQFF. The CDR3 coding sequence is TGTGCCAGCTCACCGAACCGGGACACAGAGCAGTTCTTC.